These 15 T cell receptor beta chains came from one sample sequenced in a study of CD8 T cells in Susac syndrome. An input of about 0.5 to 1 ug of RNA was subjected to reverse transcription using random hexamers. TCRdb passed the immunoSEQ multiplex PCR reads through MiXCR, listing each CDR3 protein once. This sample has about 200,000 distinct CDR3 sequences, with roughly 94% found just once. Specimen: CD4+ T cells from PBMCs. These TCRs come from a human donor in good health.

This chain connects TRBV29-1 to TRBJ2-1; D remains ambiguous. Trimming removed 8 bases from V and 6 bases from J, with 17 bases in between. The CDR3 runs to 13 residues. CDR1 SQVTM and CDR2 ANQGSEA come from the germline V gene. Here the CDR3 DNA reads TGCAGCTCAGCCCAAGAGGAAATCAATGAGCAGTTCTTC. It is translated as CSSAQEEINEQFF.

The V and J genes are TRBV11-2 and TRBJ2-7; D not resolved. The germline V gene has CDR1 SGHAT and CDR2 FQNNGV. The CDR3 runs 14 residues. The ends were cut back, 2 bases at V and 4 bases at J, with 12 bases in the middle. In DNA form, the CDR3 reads TGTGCCAGCAGCTTAATTGGGCGACCTTACGAGCAGTACGTC. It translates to CASSLIGRPYEQYV.

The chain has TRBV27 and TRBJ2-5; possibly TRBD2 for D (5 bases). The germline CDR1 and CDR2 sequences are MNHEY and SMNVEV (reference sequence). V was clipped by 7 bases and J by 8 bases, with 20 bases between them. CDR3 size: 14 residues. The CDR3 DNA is TGTGCCAGCAATCCTTCCGGACCCGGGGTCACCCAGTACTTC. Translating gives CASNPSGPGVTQYF.

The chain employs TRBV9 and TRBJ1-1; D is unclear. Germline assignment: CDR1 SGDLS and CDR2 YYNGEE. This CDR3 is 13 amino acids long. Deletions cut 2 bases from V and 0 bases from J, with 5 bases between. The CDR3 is CASSVTMNTEAFF. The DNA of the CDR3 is TGTGCCAGCAGCGTTACCATGAACACTGAAGCTTTCTTT.

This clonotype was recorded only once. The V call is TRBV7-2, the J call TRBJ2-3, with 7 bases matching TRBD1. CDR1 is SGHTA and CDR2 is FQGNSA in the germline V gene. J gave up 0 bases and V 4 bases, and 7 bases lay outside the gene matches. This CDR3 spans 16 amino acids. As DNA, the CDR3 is TGTGCCAGCAGCTCCCCGGACAGGCATAGCACAGATACGCAGTATTTT. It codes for CASSSPDRHSTDTQYF.

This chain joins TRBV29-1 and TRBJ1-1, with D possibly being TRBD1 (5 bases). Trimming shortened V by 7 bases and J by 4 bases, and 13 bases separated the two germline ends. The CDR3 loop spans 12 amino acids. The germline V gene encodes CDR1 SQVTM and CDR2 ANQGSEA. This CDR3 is CSADGGGTEAFF. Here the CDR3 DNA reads TGCAGCGCAGACGGGGGAGGCACTGAAGCTTTCTTT.

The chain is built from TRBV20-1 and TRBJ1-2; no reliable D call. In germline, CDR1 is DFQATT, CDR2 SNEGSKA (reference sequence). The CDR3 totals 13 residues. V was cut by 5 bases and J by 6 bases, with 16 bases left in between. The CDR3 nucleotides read TGCAGTGCTCCGAGGGCCAACTATGATGGCTACACCTTC. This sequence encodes CSAPRANYDGYTF.

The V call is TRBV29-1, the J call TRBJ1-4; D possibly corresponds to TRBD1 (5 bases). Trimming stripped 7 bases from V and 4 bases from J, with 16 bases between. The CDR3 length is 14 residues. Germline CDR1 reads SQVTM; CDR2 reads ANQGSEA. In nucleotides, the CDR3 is TGCAGCGGGGGGGGTACAGACCTTAATGAAAAACTGTTTTTT. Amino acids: CSGGGTDLNEKLFF.

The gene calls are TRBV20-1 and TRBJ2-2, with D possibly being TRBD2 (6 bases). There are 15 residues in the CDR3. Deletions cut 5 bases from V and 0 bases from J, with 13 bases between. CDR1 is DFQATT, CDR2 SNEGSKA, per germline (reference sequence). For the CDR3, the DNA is TGCAGTGCTGCCCCCCGCGGGACGAACACCGGGGAGCTGTTTTTT. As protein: CSAAPRGTNTGELFF.

The CDR3 sequence: CASGLRAEGYGYTF. The CDR3 nucleotides read TGTGCCAGCGGCCTCAGGGCGGAGGGCTATGGCTACACCTTC. The rearrangement links TRBV6-6 to TRBJ1-2, with D possibly TRBD1 on 5 matching bases. Germline assignment: CDR1 MNHNY and CDR2 SVGAGI (reference sequence). Trimming cost V 8 bases and J 4 bases, with 17 bases left between them. The CDR3 is 14 amino acids.

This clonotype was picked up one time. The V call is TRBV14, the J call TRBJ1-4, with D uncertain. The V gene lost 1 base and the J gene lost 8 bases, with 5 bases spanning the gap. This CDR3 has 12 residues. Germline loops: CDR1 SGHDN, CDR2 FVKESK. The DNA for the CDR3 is TGTGCCAGCAGCCAAGCTTCCGAAAAACTGTTTTTT. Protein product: CASSQASEKLFF. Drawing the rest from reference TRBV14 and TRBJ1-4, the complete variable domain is EAGVTQFPSHSVIEKGQTVTLRCDPISGHDNLYWYRRVMGKEIKFLLHFVKESKQDESGMPNNRFLAERTGGTYSTLKVQPAELEDSGVYFCASSQASEKLFFGSGTQLSVL.

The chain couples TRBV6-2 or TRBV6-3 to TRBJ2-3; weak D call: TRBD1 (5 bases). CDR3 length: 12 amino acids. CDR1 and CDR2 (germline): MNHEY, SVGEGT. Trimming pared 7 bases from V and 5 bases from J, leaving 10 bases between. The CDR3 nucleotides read TGTGCCAGCAAGGGGTACGGAGATACGCAGTATTTT. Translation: CASKGYGDTQYF.

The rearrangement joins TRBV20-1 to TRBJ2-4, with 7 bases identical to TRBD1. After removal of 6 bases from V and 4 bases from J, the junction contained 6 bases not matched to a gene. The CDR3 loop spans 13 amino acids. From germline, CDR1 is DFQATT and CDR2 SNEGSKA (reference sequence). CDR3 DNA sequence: TGCAGTGCAAGGGGGCATGGGAAAAACATTCAGTACTTC. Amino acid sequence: CSARGHGKNIQYF.

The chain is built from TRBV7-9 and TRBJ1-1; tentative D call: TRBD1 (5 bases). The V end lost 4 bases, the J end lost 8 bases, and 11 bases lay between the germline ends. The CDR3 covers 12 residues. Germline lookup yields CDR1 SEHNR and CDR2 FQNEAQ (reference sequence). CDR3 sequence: CASSSLDIEAFF. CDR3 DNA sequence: TGTGCCAGCAGCTCCCTGGACATAGAAGCTTTCTTT. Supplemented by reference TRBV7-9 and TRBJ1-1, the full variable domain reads DTGVSQNPRHKITKRGQNVTFRCDPISEHNRLYWYRQTLGQGPEFLTYFQNEAQLEKSRLLSDRFSAERPKGSFSTLEIQRTEQGDSAMYLCASSSLDIEAFFGQGTRLTVV.

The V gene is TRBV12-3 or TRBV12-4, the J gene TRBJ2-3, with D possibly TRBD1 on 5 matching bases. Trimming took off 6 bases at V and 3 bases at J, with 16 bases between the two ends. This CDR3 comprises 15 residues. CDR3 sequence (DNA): TGTGCCAGCAGGTATCAGGGTAGAAGGACAGATACGCAGTATTTT. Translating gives CASRYQGRRTDTQYF.